A selection of T cell receptor beta chains follows, all from one sample in a study of cytomegalovirus exposure and HLA in healthy donors. Only in-frame clones appear in the TCRdb table, and some are missing; sequencing was by immunoSEQ multiplex PCR. The table lists about 210,000 clones, under 85% of them singletons. Sequenced sample: PBMCs. The receptor set was obtained from a woman between 45 and 65 years old in good health and CMV-seropositive. CDR3s include the opening cysteine and the closing phenylalanine or tryptophan. Fields, in order: CDR3 protein, CDR3 DNA, V gene, J gene, clone size, D gene. A D gene is named only where the DNA matches it firmly. Clone size is not always given. Where it is, it says once, few, many or a class for expanded clones.

CDR3: CASTLVGAFYEQYF
DNA: TGTGCCAGCACACTGGTGGGAGCATTCTACGAGCAGTACTTC
V: TRBV7-9
J: TRBJ2-7
size: -
D: -

CDR3: CASSHLWAGRSYNEQFF
DNA: TGTGCCAGCAGCCACCTTTGGGCAGGCCGCTCCTACAATGAGCAGTTCTTC
V: TRBV7-2
J: TRBJ2-1
size: -
D: -

CDR3: CASKWDSQGEKLFF
DNA: TGTGCCAGCAAATGGGACAGCCAGGGAGAAAAACTGTTTTTT
V: TRBV2
J: TRBJ1-4
size: -
D: TRBD1

CDR3: CASSLLGGPTGELFF
DNA: TGTGCCAGCAGCTTGCTCGGGGGACCTACCGGGGAGCTGTTTTTT
V: TRBV11-1
J: TRBJ2-2
size: few
D: -

CDR3: CASSAGTGDFEQYF
DNA: TGTGCCAGTAGTGCCGGGACAGGGGACTTCGAGCAGTACTTC
V: TRBV19
J: TRBJ2-7
size: once
D: TRBD1

CDR3: CASSDSGQGGTGELFF
DNA: TGTGCCAGCAGCGACTCCGGACAGGGAGGGACCGGGGAGCTGTTTTTT
V: TRBV9
J: TRBJ2-2
size: -
D: -

CDR3: CSVLTGFYGYTF
DNA: TGCAGCGTTCTCACAGGCTTCTATGGCTACACCTTC
V: TRBV29-1
J: TRBJ1-2
size: -
D: -

CDR3: CASSLALTGGEANTEAFF
DNA: TGCGCCAGCAGCTTGGCCCTAACAGGGGGGGAGGCGAACACTGAAGCTTTCTTT
V: TRBV5-1
J: TRBJ1-1
size: -
D: TRBD1

CDR3: CASSQWPPGEANYGYTF
DNA: TGCGCCAGCAGCCAATGGCCCCCGGGGGAAGCTAACTATGGCTACACCTTC
V: TRBV4-1
J: TRBJ1-2
size: -
D: -

CDR3: CASSLSPGDNEQFF
DNA: TGTGCCAGCAGTTTATCGCCGGGGGACAATGAGCAGTTCTTC
V: TRBV28
J: TRBJ2-1
size: -
D: -

CDR3: CASSLSGFTSTDTQYF
DNA: TGCGCCAGCAGCTTGTCAGGGTTTACTAGCACAGATACGCAGTATTTT
V: TRBV5-1
J: TRBJ2-3
size: once
D: -

CDR3: CASSPPTGKPSGNTIYF
DNA: TGTGCCAGCAGTCCCCCGACAGGGAAACCCTCTGGAAACACCATATATTTT
V: TRBV28
J: TRBJ1-3
size: -
D: TRBD1

CDR3: CASSQDDGYGAEAFF
DNA: TGTGCCAGCAGCCAAGATGACGGTTACGGGGCTGAAGCTTTCTTT
V: TRBV4-2
J: TRBJ1-1
size: -
D: -

CDR3: CASSLVENIQYF
DNA: TGTGCCAGCAGCTTAGTAGAAAACATTCAGTACTTC
V: TRBV7-9
J: TRBJ2-4
size: once
D: -

CDR3: CASSPAGGRTEAFF
DNA: TGTGCCAGCAGCCCCGCGGGGGGGAGGACTGAAGCTTTCTTT
V: TRBV2
J: TRBJ1-1
size: few
D: -

CDR3: CASSYSGTGIREQFF
DNA: TGTGCCAGCAGTTACTCGGGGACAGGGATTCGGGAGCAGTTCTTC
V: TRBV6-5
J: TRBJ2-1
size: -
D: TRBD1

CDR3: CASSHSGGQETQYF
DNA: TGTGCCAGCAGCCATAGCGGGGGTCAAGAGACCCAGTACTTC
V: TRBV5-4
J: TRBJ2-5
size: once
D: TRBD2

CDR3: CASGRSSGRYNEQFF
DNA: TGTGCCAGCGGCCGCTCCAGCGGACGTTACAATGAGCAGTTCTTC
V: TRBV2
J: TRBJ2-1
size: -
D: -

CDR3: CASSIGPGQVNEKLFF
DNA: TGTGCCAGCAGCATTGGACCGGGACAAGTAAATGAAAAACTGTTTTTT
V: TRBV5-4
J: TRBJ1-4
size: -
D: -

CDR3: CASSLSRTGGYGYTF
DNA: TGTGCCAGTAGTCTGTCGAGGACAGGGGGCTATGGCTACACCTTC
V: TRBV19
J: TRBJ1-2
size: -
D: TRBD1

CDR3: CASSHLEAYEQYF
DNA: TGCGCCAGCAGCCACCTAGAGGCCTACGAGCAGTACTTC
V: TRBV4-1
J: TRBJ2-7
size: -
D: -

CDR3: CASRAQGALPYGYTF
DNA: TGTGCCAGCAGGGCGCAGGGGGCGCTTCCCTATGGCTACACCTTC
V: TRBV6-1
J: TRBJ1-2
size: -
D: TRBD1

CDR3: CASSYGSGGGQETQYF
DNA: TGTGCCAGCAGTTACGGAAGCGGGGGGGGTCAAGAGACCCAGTACTTC
V: TRBV6-5
J: TRBJ2-5
size: few
D: TRBD2

CDR3: CASTPQTDGGELFF
DNA: TGCGCCAGCACCCCCCAGACTGATGGCGGGGAGCTGTTTTTT
V: TRBV5-1
J: TRBJ2-2
size: -
D: -

CDR3: CASSQETRTNTQYF
DNA: TGCGCCAGCAGCCAAGAAACCCGGACAAATACGCAGTATTTT
V: TRBV4-1
J: TRBJ2-3
size: -
D: -

CDR3: CASSAGANYGYTF
DNA: TGTGCCAGCAGTGCAGGGGCTAACTATGGCTACACCTTC
V: TRBV2
J: TRBJ1-2
size: few
D: -

CDR3: CASSLAPSGGTDTQYF
DNA: TGCGCCAGCAGCTTGGCACCCAGCGGGGGCACAGATACGCAGTATTTT
V: TRBV5-1
J: TRBJ2-3
size: -
D: TRBD2

CDR3: CASSLGFRGIPNTEAFF
DNA: TGCGCCAGCAGCTTGGGTTTTCGGGGGATCCCGAACACTGAAGCTTTCTTT
V: TRBV5-1
J: TRBJ1-1
size: -
D: -

CDR3: CASSDRDRNEKLFF
DNA: TGTGCCAGCTCCGACCGGGACAGAAACGAAAAACTGTTTTTT
V: TRBV19
J: TRBJ1-4
size: once
D: TRBD1

CDR3: CASSLGQTSYGYTF
DNA: TGTGCCAGCAGCTTGGGACAGACAAGCTATGGCTACACCTTC
V: TRBV5-6
J: TRBJ1-2
size: few
D: -

CDR3: CASKGGLTEAFF
DNA: TGTGCCAGCAAAGGAGGGTTGACTGAAGCTTTCTTT
V: TRBV2
J: TRBJ1-1
size: -
D: -

CDR3: CASSLGQRGGDGTEAFF
DNA: TGCGCCAGCAGCTTGGGACAGCGGGGTGGTGATGGCACTGAAGCTTTCTTT
V: TRBV5-1
J: TRBJ1-1
size: -
D: -

CDR3: CASSYSTGGVIEAFF
DNA: TGTGCCAGCAGCTACTCGACAGGGGGCGTTATTGAAGCTTTCTTT
V: TRBV7-8
J: TRBJ1-1
size: -
D: TRBD1

CDR3: CASRPIGQGAGYTF
DNA: TGTGCCAGCAGACCCATTGGACAGGGTGCTGGCTACACCTTC
V: TRBV6-5
J: TRBJ1-2
size: -
D: TRBD1

CDR3: CSSTGTASYEQYF
DNA: TGTTCCAGCACCGGGACAGCATCCTACGAGCAGTACTTC
V: TRBV7-9
J: TRBJ2-7
size: -
D: TRBD1

CDR3: CASSPTTQDTSPLHF
DNA: TGTGCCAGCTCACCGACCACACAGGATACTTCACCCCTCCACTTT
V: TRBV18
J: TRBJ1-6
size: once
D: -

CDR3: CASSAAGTPPYEQYF
DNA: TGTGCCAGCAGCGCAGCCGGGACACCTCCCTACGAGCAGTACTTC
V: TRBV7-2
J: TRBJ2-7
size: few
D: -

CDR3: CASREYEPGETQYF
DNA: TGTGCCAGCAGAGAGTACGAGCCCGGGGAGACCCAGTACTTC
V: TRBV28
J: TRBJ2-5
size: large
D: -

CDR3: CASSLVASNTEAFF
DNA: TGTGCCAGCAGTTTGGTGGCTAGCAACACTGAAGCTTTCTTT
V: TRBV27
J: TRBJ1-1
size: -
D: -

CDR3: CASSSRGGGYTF
DNA: TGTGCCAGTAGTTCTCGCGGAGGTGGCTACACCTTC
V: TRBV19
J: TRBJ1-2
size: -
D: -

CDR3: CASSPERVWPQHF
DNA: TGTGCCAGCAGCCCCGAGAGAGTATGGCCCCAGCATTTT
V: TRBV7-2
J: TRBJ1-5
size: -
D: -

CDR3: CATSRTTGPEQYF
DNA: TGTGCCACCAGCAGGACGACAGGGCCCGAGCAGTACTTC
V: TRBV15
J: TRBJ2-7
size: -
D: TRBD1